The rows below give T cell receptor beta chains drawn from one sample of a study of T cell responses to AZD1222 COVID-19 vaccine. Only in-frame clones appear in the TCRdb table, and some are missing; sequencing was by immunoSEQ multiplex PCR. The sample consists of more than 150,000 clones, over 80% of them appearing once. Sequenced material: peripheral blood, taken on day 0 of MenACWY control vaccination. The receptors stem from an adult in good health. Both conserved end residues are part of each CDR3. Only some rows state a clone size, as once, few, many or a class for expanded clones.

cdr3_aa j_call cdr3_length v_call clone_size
CATSDFTRGRETQYF TRBJ2-5 15 TRBV24-1 .
CASSVGPEGLGNEQFF TRBJ2-1 16 TRBV9 .
CASSYAGVASEQFF TRBJ2-1 14 TRBV7-6 .
CASTGLSSGANVLTF TRBJ2-6 15 TRBV3-1/TRBV3-2 .
CASSQLAGAYNEQFF TRBJ2-1 15 TRBV3-1/TRBV3-2 .
CASSLEFGQSYEQYF TRBJ2-7 15 TRBV5-5 .
CASSLPPGQGVNTEAFF TRBJ1-1 17 TRBV27 .
CASSPPTVPYEQYF TRBJ2-7 14 TRBV18 .
CASSYRQGNYGYTF TRBJ1-2 14 TRBV27 .
CASSSPMREQYF TRBJ2-7 12 TRBV28 .
CASSLGSPTEAFF TRBJ1-1 13 TRBV5-1 once
CASSSLGDEQFF TRBJ2-1 12 TRBV6-5 .
CASSLGRADGYTF TRBJ1-2 13 TRBV7-2 .
CASSLSPRGLKTYEQYF TRBJ2-7 17 TRBV7-2 .
CASALGTGSSYEQYF TRBJ2-7 15 TRBV19 .
CASSIRLGQGSEQYF TRBJ2-7 15 TRBV28 .
CASIPGVLASGELFF TRBJ2-2 15 TRBV5-1 .
CASRLTGNAYGYTF TRBJ1-2 14 TRBV28 few
CARSTYRGGDTQYF TRBJ2-3 14 TRBV5-3 once
CASSQGSGVWGETQYF TRBJ2-5 16 TRBV3-1/TRBV3-2 .
CASSITDTQYF TRBJ2-3 11 TRBV6-6 .
CAINIRDKLDNEQFF TRBJ2-1 15 TRBV10-3 once
CASRSRRGSYNEQFF TRBJ2-1 15 TRBV5-4 .
CSVWGQNTGELFF TRBJ2-2 13 TRBV29-1 .
CASSPTHYGYTF TRBJ1-2 12 TRBV10-2 once
CASSLTSYNEQFF TRBJ2-1 13 TRBV7-9 .
CASSPEPRARQPQHF TRBJ1-5 15 TRBV19 .
CASSHAGTGGAYEKLFF TRBJ1-4 17 TRBV7-9 .
CASRDREAGELFF TRBJ2-2 13 TRBV25-1 once
CASMPTGGPEKLFF TRBJ1-4 14 TRBV7-9 .
CASSVFEVNSGNTIYF TRBJ1-3 16 TRBV9 once
CASGPPGSKNIQYF TRBJ2-4 14 TRBV7-8 once
CASSVTGGEAFF TRBJ1-1 12 TRBV5-1 once
CASSYSKTGETQYF TRBJ2-5 14 TRBV6-5 once
CATSEAPGQGMWQPQHF TRBJ1-5 17 TRBV24-1 .